The 15 T cell receptor beta chains below come from one sample, sequenced in a study of Graves' ophthalmopathy and Graves' hyperthyroidism. For repertoire sequencing, the TCR beta CDR3 regions were amplified from RNA transcripts. HTBI primers served in a first-round RT-PCR, which a second-round multiplex PCR followed. TCRdb fed the multiplex PCR reads into MiXCR, producing one record per CDR3 protein. The repertoire consists of roughly 400,000 distinct CDR3 sequences, with approximately 17% occurring once and the leading ten covering roughly 2.3%. The specimen sequenced was peripheral blood. The receptors here all came from an adult woman with stable Graves' hyperthyroidism.

This clonotype was counted at least ten times. The chain recombines TRBV6-1 with TRBJ2-5, with TRBD1 identical over 8 bases. Germline loops: CDR1 MNHNS, CDR2 SASEGT. The ends lost 5 bases at V and 5 bases at J; junction bases unmatched: 7. The CDR3 extends over 14 amino acids. The CDR3 DNA follows: TGTGCCAGCAGTCGCAGGGGGCGCGGGGAGACCCAGTACTTC. This gives the protein CASSRRGRGETQYF.

The CDR3, as DNA: TGTGCCACCAGTCAGGGGTACGAGCAGTACTTC. This encodes CATSQGYEQYF. The rearrangement uses TRBV24-1 and TRBJ2-7, with a possible D match to TRBD1 (6 bases). Germline values: CDR1 KGHDR, CDR2 SFDVKD. The ends were cut back, 6 bases at V and 4 bases at J, with 6 bases in the middle. This CDR3 comprises 11 residues.

This clonotype was recorded at least ten times. The CDR3: CASSDWGVTGGQGGELFF. The CDR3 DNA sequence: TGTGCCAGCAGTGATTGGGGGGTGACAGGGGGCCAGGGCGGGGAGCTGTTTTTT. This chain uses TRBV25-1 with TRBJ2-2; 10 bases map to TRBD1. There are 18 residues in the CDR3. The trim removed 3 bases at V and 7 bases at J, leaving 14 bases unmatched. Germline CDR1 MGHDK, CDR2 SYGVNS.

This clonotype was counted a few times. This rearrangement joins TRBV27 to TRBJ1-3; TRBD1 might be the D (5 bases). The CDR3 is 14 amino acids. The germline gives CDR1 MNHEY, CDR2 SMNVEV (reference sequence). The V gene lost 9 bases and the J gene lost 0 bases, with 12 bases spanning the gap. The chain's CDR3 is CARNGGFSGNTIYF. The CDR3 DNA reads TGTGCCAGAAATGGGGGGTTCTCTGGAAACACCATATATTTT.

Only a few counts were recorded for this clonotype. The rearrangement links TRBV20-1 to TRBJ1-5; 8 bases agree with TRBD1. Germline values: CDR1 DFQATT, CDR2 SNEGSKA (reference sequence). CDR3 length: 18 residues. The J segment lost 0 bases and the V segment lost 3 bases, leaving 13 bases of the junction unmatched. In DNA, the CDR3 is TGCAGTGCTAGCAGGGGGCAAGGTATTTCGTATAGCAATCAGCCCCAGCATTTT. Amino acid sequence: CSASRGQGISYSNQPQHF.

This clonotype was seen a single time. The rearrangement links TRBV11-1 to TRBJ2-7, with 9 bases fitting TRBD2. This CDR3 spans 18 amino acids. V shed 2 bases, J shed 0 bases, and the junction held 11 bases outside the gene matches. Germline V CDR1 and CDR2: SGHAT, FQDESV (reference sequence). CDR3 in amino acids: CASSLTGRGSGSSYEQYF. CDR3 bases: TGTGCCAGCAGCTTAACGGGCCGTGGTAGCGGGAGCTCCTACGAGCAGTACTTC.

There are many counts of this clonotype. This chain links TRBV11-2 with TRBJ2-7, with D hard to call. The germline V and J ends were trimmed by 7 bases and 4 bases, with 11 bases remaining between them. The V gene's germline CDR1 is SGHAT and CDR2 FQNNGV. This CDR3 is 12 amino acids long. This CDR3 reads CASTSNTYEQYF. CDR3 bases: TGTGCCAGCACCTCAAATACTTACGAGCAGTACTTC.

This clonotype was detected only a few times. The chain is built from TRBV2 and TRBJ2-2; 9 nucleotides match TRBD2. Germline CDR1 and CDR2: SNHLY and FYNNEI. The CDR3 length is 14 residues. The junction had 6 bases not matched to a gene; V was cut back by 6 bases and J by 7 bases. The CDR3 reads CASRSGTSHGELFF. The CDR3 DNA reads TGTGCCAGCAGATCCGGGACTAGCCACGGGGAGCTGTTTTTT.

This clonotype has ten or more counts. J is TRBJ2-7 and V is TRBV28, with TRBD1 as a possible D gene (5 bases). This CDR3 is 14 amino acids long. V shed 2 bases and J shed 4 bases, with 12 bases lying between them. Germline V gives CDR1 MDHEN, CDR2 SYDVKM. The CDR3, as DNA: TGTGCCAGCAGTTTACCAGGACACCAATACGAGCAGTACTTC. This translates into CASSLPGHQYEQYF.

The V and J genes are TRBV24-1 and TRBJ2-5; D assignment may be TRBD1 or TRBD2 (5 bases each). V lost 4 bases to trimming and J lost 2 bases, with 13 bases between them. Germline CDR1 is KGHDR and CDR2 is SFDVKD. This CDR3 spans 15 amino acids. The CDR3 sequence is CATSDSGTGQETQYF. The CDR3 DNA follows: TGTGCCACCAGTGACTCCGGGACGGGACAAGAGACCCAGTACTTC.

This clonotype was seen just once. V and J are TRBV15 and TRBJ1-1; D uncertain. Per the germline V gene, CDR1 is LNHNV and CDR2 is YYDKDF (reference sequence). The CDR3 has 13 residues. V was clipped by 0 bases and J by 4 bases, with 6 bases between them. The CDR3 sequence is CATSRDRSTEAFF. The CDR3 DNA is TGTGCCACCAGCAGAGATCGTAGCACTGAAGCTTTCTTT. Based on the CDR3 plus reference TRBV15 and TRBJ1-1, the full variable domain is DAMVIQNPRYQVTQFGKPVTLSCSQTLNHNVMYWYQQKSSQAPKLLFHYYDKDFNNEADTPDNFQSRRPNTSFCFLDIRSPGLGDTAMYLCATSRDRSTEAFFGQGTRLTVV.

This clonotype was recorded at least ten times. The chain links TRBV6-5 to TRBJ2-7; 7 bases align to TRBD2. Germline trimming cut 6 bases from V and 7 bases from J; bases unmatched to any gene: 12. CDR3 length equals 14 residues. Germline assignment: CDR1 MNHEY and CDR2 SVGAGI. CDR3 sequence (DNA): TGTGCCAGCAGCCCCGAGGGACTATCGGTGGAGCAGTACTTC. Translation: CASSPEGLSVEQYF.

This clonotype was counted at least ten times. As DNA, the CDR3 is TGTGCCAGCAGCTTAGGCGGAGCCAGGAGGGACCAGTACTTC. This translates into CASSLGGARRDQYF. V and J are TRBV7-2 and TRBJ2-5; D might be TRBD2 (6 bases). The germline V gene has CDR1 SGHTA and CDR2 FQGNSA. The V end was cut by 1 base, the J end by 10 bases, with 16 bases between. CDR3 length: 14 amino acids.

This clonotype was seen repeatedly, ten times or more. The chain couples TRBV12-3 or TRBV12-4 to TRBJ2-7, with TRBD1 matching over 8 bases. With V trimmed by 6 bases and J by 4 bases, 8 bases remained unmatched. CDR3 length: 14 residues. Written as DNA, the CDR3 is TGTGCCAGCAGCCCGGGACAGGCTGTATACGAGCAGTACTTC. Encoded protein: CASSPGQAVYEQYF.

Worth noting for this clonotype: A read error may produce the germline difference seen at one junction end. The chain employs TRBV6-2 or TRBV6-3 and TRBJ2-2; D unclear. CDR1 MNHEY and CDR2 SVGEGT come from the germline V gene. There are 14 residues in the CDR3. The CDR3 sequence: CASCYTRNTGELFF. CDR3 DNA sequence: TGTGCCAGCTGTTACACCAGAAACACCGGGGAGCTGTTTTTT.